This T cell receptor beta chain was sequenced during a study of blood T cell repertoires in COVID-19. Sequencing used immunoSEQ multiplex PCR; TCRdb keeps in-frame clones, though not all of them. The profile covers some 47,000 clones, with about 88% appearing a single time and 35% to 50% taken by the ten largest. Germline CDR1 and CDR2: SNHLY and FYNNEI. The length of the CDR3 is 14 residues. Trimming removed 7 bases from V and 0 bases from J, with 9 bases in between. Sequencing was carried out using peripheral blood. This TCR derives from a human donor in a cohort sampled during active COVID-19. V is TRBV2 and J is TRBJ2-2; a weak D match, TRBD2 (5 bases). The CDR3 nucleotides are TGTGCCAGCAAGTCGGGGACGAACACCGGGGAGCTGTTTTTT. Amino acid sequence: CASKSGTNTGELFF.